A single sample is the source of the 3 T cell receptor beta chains below, sequenced in a study of CD8+ T cells in alopecia areata. RNA, once extracted, was reverse transcribed into cDNA for use as the sequencing template. Repertoires were generated with immunoSEQ multiplex PCR, while TCRdb's copy carries only in-frame clones and drops some. Here the sample spans about 82,000 clones, roughly 50% being singletons. The sequenced sample consisted of NKG2D-high CD8+ T cells sorted from blood. These receptors were collected from a human donor with alopecia areata.

Here the CDR3 DNA reads TGCGCCAGCAGCCAAGAGTGGACAGGCGCACAAGAGACCCAGTACTTC. Translating it yields CASSQEWTGAQETQYF. The V gene is TRBV4-3, the J gene TRBJ2-5; 7 bases agree with TRBD1. This CDR3 has 16 residues. CDR1 is LGHNA and CDR2 is YSLEER in the germline V gene. J was trimmed by 2 bases and V by 0 bases; bases with no gene match: 6.

The V and J genes are TRBV28 and TRBJ2-3; the D call may be TRBD1 or TRBD2 (6 bases each). CDR3 size: 16 residues. The germline V gene encodes CDR1 MDHEN and CDR2 SYDVKM. Trimming pared 2 bases from V and 0 bases from J, leaving 12 bases between. CDR3 amino acids: CASSLTGTLSTDTQYF. In DNA, the CDR3 is TGTGCCAGCAGTTTAACAGGGACTCTAAGCACAGATACGCAGTATTTT.

This clone was detected a few times. CDR3 amino acids: CANQGLAVNEQFF. The DNA for the CDR3 is TGTGCCAACCAGGGACTAGCGGTGAATGAGCAGTTCTTC. The chain is built from TRBV6-5 and TRBJ2-1, with 11 bases identical to TRBD2. The CDR3 is 13 residues long. Germline CDR1 is MNHEY and CDR2 is SVGAGI. V was clipped by 10 bases and J by 7 bases; unmatched bases: 6.